This T cell receptor beta chain was sequenced for a study of T cells after yellow fever vaccination. The V gene's germline CDR1 is MRHNA and CDR2 SNTAGT. CDR3 length: 15 amino acids. V shed 6 bases and J shed 0 bases, with 12 bases lying between them. In TCRdb, the 5' RACE reads were re-called with MiXCR into one record per CDR3 protein. Here the sample spans under 600,000 distinct CDR3 sequences, less than 15% being singletons. Material: PBMCs, obtained on the day of the yellow fever booster vaccination. This sequence originates from a man aged 25 to 45 who received the YFV17D yellow fever vaccine. The chain employs TRBV6-4 and TRBJ2-1; no clear D. The CDR3 DNA reads TGTGCCAGCAGCGAAGGCGAAAGCTCCTACAATGAGCAGTTCTTC. It translates to CASSEGESSYNEQFF.